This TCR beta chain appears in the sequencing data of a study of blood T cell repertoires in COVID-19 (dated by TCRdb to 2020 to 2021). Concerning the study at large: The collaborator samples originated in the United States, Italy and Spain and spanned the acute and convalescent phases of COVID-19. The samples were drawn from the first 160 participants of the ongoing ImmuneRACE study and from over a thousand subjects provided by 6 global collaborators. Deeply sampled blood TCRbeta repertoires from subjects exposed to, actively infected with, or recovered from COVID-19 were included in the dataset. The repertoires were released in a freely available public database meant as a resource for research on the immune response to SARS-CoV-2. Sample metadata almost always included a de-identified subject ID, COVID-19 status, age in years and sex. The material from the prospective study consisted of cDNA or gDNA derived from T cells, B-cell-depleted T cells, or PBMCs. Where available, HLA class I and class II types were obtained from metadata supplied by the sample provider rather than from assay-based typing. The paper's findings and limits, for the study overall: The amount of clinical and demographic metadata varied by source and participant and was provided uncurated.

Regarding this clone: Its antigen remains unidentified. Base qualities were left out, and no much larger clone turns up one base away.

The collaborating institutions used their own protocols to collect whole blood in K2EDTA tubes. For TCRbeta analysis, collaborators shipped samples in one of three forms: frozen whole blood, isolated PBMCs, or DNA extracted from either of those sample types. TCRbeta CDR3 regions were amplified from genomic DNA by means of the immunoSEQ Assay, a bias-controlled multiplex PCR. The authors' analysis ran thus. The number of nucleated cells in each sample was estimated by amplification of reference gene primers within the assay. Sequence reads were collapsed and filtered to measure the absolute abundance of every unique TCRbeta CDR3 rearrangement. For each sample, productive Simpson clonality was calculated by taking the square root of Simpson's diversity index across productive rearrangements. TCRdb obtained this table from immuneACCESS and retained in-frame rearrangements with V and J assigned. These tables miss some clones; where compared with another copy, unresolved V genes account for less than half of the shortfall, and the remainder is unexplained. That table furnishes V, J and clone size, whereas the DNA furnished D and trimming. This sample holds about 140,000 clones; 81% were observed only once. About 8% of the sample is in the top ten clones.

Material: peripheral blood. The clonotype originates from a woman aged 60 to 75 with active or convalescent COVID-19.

The CDR3 protein: CASSLERTDTQYF. The nucleotide sequence reads as follows: TGCGCCAGCAGCTTGGAGCGCACAGATACGCAGTATTTT. In this chain, TRBV5-1 is recombined with TRBJ2-3, with no confident D gene call. V is cut by 0 bases and J by 1 base, and the space between the germline ends is 3 bases. Per the germline V gene, SGHRS is the CDR1 and YFSETQ is the CDR2. Taken from cysteine to phenylalanine, the CDR3 has 13 residues. Only the CDR3 portion is preserved as DNA: 39 bases, with reading frame beginning at the first base. Joined to the reference TRBV5-1 and TRBJ2-3 proteins, this CDR3 gives the full variable domain: KAGVTQTPRYLIKTRGQQVTLSCSPISGHRSVSWYQQTPGQGLQFLFEYFSETQRNKGNFPGRFSGRQFSNSRSEMNVSTLELGDSALYLCASSLERTDTQYFGPGTRLTVL.